The 21 T cell receptor beta chains in this list originate from one sample, sequenced in a study of post-analysis software for immune sequencing data. Findings and caveats of the study: Among four or five TRBV segments more frequent in patients than controls were TRBV5-6, TRBV5-1 and TRBV20-1.

Their target antigens are unknown. TCR beta cDNA libraries included unique molecular identifiers. From the PCR reads, TCRdb called clonotypes with MiXCR, one entry per CDR3 protein. The table lists about 500,000 distinct CDR3 sequences, roughly 45% of them singletons. Sample: blood. The receptors were gathered from a girl aged 10 to 17 with multiple sclerosis.

This clonotype has just a few counts. This chain connects TRBV7-2 to TRBJ2-5; D assignment may be TRBD1 or TRBD2 (5 bases each). V was trimmed by 1 base and J by 12 bases, leaving 15 bases between them. Germline CDR1 SGHTA, CDR2 FQGNSA. This CDR3 comprises 13 residues. CDR3 in amino acids: CASSLVGRDPKYF. In DNA form, the CDR3 reads TGTGCCAGCAGCTTAGTCGGCAGGGACCCAAAGTACTTC.

This clonotype has just a few counts. CDR3 in amino acids: CASSLPQETGLEAFF. Written as DNA, the CDR3 is TGTGCCAGCAGTTTACCCCAGGAGACAGGCCTTGAAGCTTTCTTT. This chain connects TRBV28 to TRBJ1-1; a possible D gene is TRBD1 (6 bases). CDR1 is MDHEN, CDR2 SYDVKM, per germline. The CDR3 runs to 15 residues. V was cut by 2 bases and J by 7 bases, with 17 bases left in between.

This chain connects TRBV12-3 or TRBV12-4 to TRBJ1-2; D might be TRBD1 (5 bases). The length of the CDR3 is 13 residues. The germline V and J ends were trimmed by 3 bases and 6 bases, with 11 bases remaining between them. The CDR3 region is CASSFIDSHGYTF. Written as DNA, the CDR3 is TGTGCCAGCAGTTTTATCGACAGTCATGGCTACACCTTC.

This clonotype has more than one count but fewer than ten. V usage is TRBV4-2 and J usage is TRBJ2-3; no clear D gene. V was clipped by 4 bases and J by 2 bases, with 13 bases between them. CDR3 size: 15 residues. Germline V CDR1 and CDR2: LGHNA, YNFKEQ. CDR3 in DNA: TGTGCCAGCAGCCGCATCTTCTCCAACACAGATACGCAGTATTTT. Protein sequence: CASSRIFSNTDTQYF.

The chain links TRBV6-2 or TRBV6-3 to TRBJ2-7; 7 nucleotides agree with TRBD2. This CDR3 region has 15 residues. J was trimmed by 3 bases and V by 4 bases; bases with no gene match: 9. Looked up from germline, CDR1 is MNHEY and CDR2 is SVGEGT. CDR3 region: CASSSEEGRGYEQYF. The DNA of the CDR3 is TGTGCCAGCAGTTCCGAGGAAGGGAGGGGCTACGAGCAGTACTTC.

This rearrangement joins TRBV4-1 to TRBJ1-2, with D unclear. Looked up from germline, CDR1 is MGHRA and CDR2 is YSYEKL. The CDR3 runs 15 residues. V was shortened by 1 base and J by 8 bases, with 17 bases between the two germline ends. In nucleotides, the CDR3 is TGCGCCAGCAGCCAAGTAGCGGGGAACGGCGAAGGCTACACCTTC. Translation gives CASSQVAGNGEGYTF.

The CDR3 reads CSVSGGSSGANVLTF. In DNA form, the CDR3 reads TGCAGCGTTTCCGGGGGATCCTCTGGGGCCAACGTCCTGACTTTC. This chain uses TRBV29-1 with TRBJ2-6, with a possible D match to TRBD2 (6 bases). The V gene lost 5 bases and the J gene lost 0 bases, with 11 bases spanning the gap. The CDR3 contains 15 residues. From germline, CDR1 is SQVTM and CDR2 ANQGSEA.

The rearrangement uses TRBV12-3 or TRBV12-4 and TRBJ2-5; no clear D gene. CDR3 length: 14 amino acids. V was cut by 6 bases and J by 5 bases, with 16 bases left in between. The CDR3 coding sequence is TGTGCCAGCAGGCGTATCGGTTTGTCGGAGACCCAGTACTTC. Translating it yields CASRRIGLSETQYF.

The chain recombines TRBV5-1 with TRBJ2-3; D is uncertain. The CDR3 loop spans 13 amino acids. Trimming took off 0 bases at V and 4 bases at J, with 6 bases between the two ends. The germline CDR1 and CDR2 sequences are SGHRS and YFSETQ. The DNA for the CDR3 is TGCGCCAGCAGCTTGGGTGATCCAGATACGCAGTATTTT. As protein: CASSLGDPDTQYF. The entire variable domain, with the rest obtained from reference TRBV5-1 and TRBJ2-3, is as follows: KAGVTQTPRYLIKTRGQQVTLSCSPISGHRSVSWYQQTPGQGLQFLFEYFSETQRNKGNFPGRFSGRQFSNSRSEMNVSTLELGDSALYLCASSLGDPDTQYFGPGTRLTVL.

The chain joins TRBV6-5 to TRBJ2-5; the match to TRBD2 covers 8 bases. The CDR3 totals 13 residues. The V segment lost 4 bases and the J segment 5 bases; nucleotides outside the gene matches: 3. Germline V lookup: CDR1 MNHEY, CDR2 SVGAGI. This CDR3 reads CASSLAGWETQYF. CDR3 bases: TGTGCCAGCAGTTTAGCGGGATGGGAGACCCAGTACTTC.

The rearrangement joins TRBV11-2 to TRBJ2-7; 8 nucleotides line up with TRBD1. The CDR3 is 15 residues long. Germline CDR1 reads SGHAT; CDR2 reads FQNNGV. The J segment lost 2 bases and the V segment lost 2 bases, leaving 5 bases of the junction unmatched. The CDR3 region is CASSLYGTGPYEQYF. The DNA for the CDR3 is TGTGCCAGCAGCTTATACGGGACAGGCCCCTACGAGCAGTACTTC. The full variable domain, rest sourced from reference TRBV11-2 and TRBJ2-7, is EAGVAQSPRYKIIEKRQSVAFWCNPISGHATLYWYQQILGQGPKLLIQFQNNGVVDDSQLPKDRFSAERLKGVDSTLKIQPAKLEDSAVYLCASSLYGTGPYEQYFGPGTRLTVT.

This chain connects TRBV5-5 to TRBJ1-2; D remains unclear. V lost 3 bases and J 7 bases, leaving 16 bases between the germline ends. The germline CDR1 and CDR2 sequences are SGHKS and YYEKEE (reference sequence). The CDR3 totals 14 residues. CDR3 coding DNA: TGTGCCAGCAGCTGGGAGCAGACCACTCGTGGCTACACCTTC. Translating it yields CASSWEQTTRGYTF.

V and J are TRBV20-1 and TRBJ1-5; D gene uncertain. The CDR3 sequence is 13 residues long. CDR1 and CDR2 (germline): DFQATT, SNEGSKA (reference sequence). Deletions cut 4 bases from V and 4 bases from J, with 11 bases between. CDR3 region: CSAKGTANQPQHF. CDR3 sequence (DNA): TGCAGTGCTAAAGGAACAGCGAATCAGCCCCAGCATTTT.

This chain connects TRBV3-1 to TRBJ2-3; weak D call: TRBD2 (6 bases). V was pared by 1 base and J by 3 bases, with 11 bases between. The CDR3 contains 15 residues. The germline V gene encodes CDR1 LGHDT and CDR2 YNNKEL (reference sequence). Here the CDR3 DNA reads TGTGCCAGCAGCCAAGGGGGACTCCTTACAGATACGCAGTATTTT. Encoded protein: CASSQGGLLTDTQYF.

This clonotype was observed many times. The V gene is TRBV29-1, the J gene TRBJ2-3, with 10 bases identical to TRBD1. CDR1 SQVTM and CDR2 ANQGSEA come from the germline V gene. This CDR3 region has 13 residues. V trimming: 4 bases; J trimming: 6 bases; junction bases outside the gene matches: 4. The CDR3 DNA follows: TGCAGCGTTGGGGACAGGGGTGCGGATACGCAGTATTTT. This codes for CSVGDRGADTQYF.

This chain connects TRBV6-2 or TRBV6-3 to TRBJ2-1, with D perhaps assigned TRBD1 or TRBD2 (6 bases each). Germline assignment: CDR1 MNHEY and CDR2 SVGEGT. This CDR3 contains 13 residues. V was cut by 10 bases and J by 4 bases, with 14 bases left in between. CDR3: CATGVADYNEQFF. Here the CDR3 DNA reads TGTGCCACAGGGGTAGCGGATTACAATGAGCAGTTCTTC.

The genes are TRBV6-4 and TRBJ2-2; 7 bases are shared with TRBD1. V shed 4 bases, J shed 4 bases, and the junction held 0 bases outside the gene matches. Looked up from germline, CDR1 is MRHNA and CDR2 is SNTAGT. The CDR3 loop spans 13 amino acids. CDR3: CASSGTGTGELFF. The CDR3 nucleotides are TGTGCCAGCAGTGGGACAGGCACCGGGGAGCTGTTTTTT.

V usage is TRBV7-8 and J usage is TRBJ2-7; 15 nucleotides line up with TRBD2. This CDR3 has 19 residues. Germline CDR1 SGHVS, CDR2 FQNEAQ. The V segment lost 7 bases and the J segment 3 bases; nucleotides outside the gene matches: 16. CDR3: CASTGRTSGTSGRYYEQYF. CDR3 in DNA: TGTGCCAGCACCGGGCGGACGTCCGGGACTAGCGGGAGGTACTACGAGCAGTACTTC.

The chain carries TRBV5-6 and TRBJ2-3; D is ambiguous. CDR3 length: 15 residues. CDR1 SGHDT and CDR2 YYEEEE come from the germline V gene. The V gene lost 0 bases and the J gene lost 1 base, with 9 bases spanning the gap. The CDR3 here is CASSLELSRTDTQYF. The DNA of the CDR3 is TGTGCCAGCAGCTTGGAACTATCTCGCACAGATACGCAGTATTTT.

The count of this clonotype is one. The rearrangement joins TRBV7-2 to TRBJ2-5; 7 positions agree with TRBD1. The CDR3 runs 13 residues. V lost 4 bases, J lost 4 bases, and 3 bases stayed unmatched. Germline V CDR1 and CDR2: SGHTA, FQGNSA. CDR3 DNA sequence: TGTGCCAGCAGCTCAGGGGGAGTAGAGACCCAGTACTTC. Its translation is CASSSGGVETQYF.

This clonotype has a handful of counts. The chain uses TRBV10-3 and TRBJ1-5, with 7 bases that match TRBD1. There are 13 residues in the CDR3. Germline lookup yields CDR1 ENHRY and CDR2 SYGVKD. Germline trimming cut 10 bases from V and 1 base from J; bases unmatched to any gene: 4. CDR3 nucleotide sequence: TGTGCCACAATGGGACAGAGCAATCAGCCCCAGCATTTT. It translates to CATMGQSNQPQHF.